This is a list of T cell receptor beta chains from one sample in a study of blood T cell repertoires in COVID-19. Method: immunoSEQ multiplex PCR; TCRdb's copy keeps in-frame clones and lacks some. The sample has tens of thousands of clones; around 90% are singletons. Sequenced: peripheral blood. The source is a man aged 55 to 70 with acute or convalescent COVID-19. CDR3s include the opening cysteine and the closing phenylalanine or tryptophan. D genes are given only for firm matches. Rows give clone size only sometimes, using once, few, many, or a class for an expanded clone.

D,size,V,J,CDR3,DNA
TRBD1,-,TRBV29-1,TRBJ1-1,CSVRQGAEAFF,TGCAGCGTAAGACAGGGGGCTGAAGCTTTCTTT
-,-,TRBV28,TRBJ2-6,CASSLGGTAGGGANVLTF,TGTGCCAGCAGTTTAGGGGGGACAGCCGGAGGTGGGGCCAACGTCCTGACTTTC
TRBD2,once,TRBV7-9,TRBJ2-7,CASSLVSSGSRSYEQYF,TGTGCCAGCAGCTTAGTGTCTAGCGGGTCCCGCTCCTACGAGCAGTACTTC
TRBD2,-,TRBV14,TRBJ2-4,CASSPLGREGPNIQYF,TGTGCCAGCAGCCCCCTAGGGCGGGAGGGCCCAAACATTCAGTACTTC
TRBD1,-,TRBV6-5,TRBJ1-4,CASIPPGQGGEKLFF,TGTGCCAGCATTCCGCCCGGACAGGGGGGCGAAAAACTGTTTTTT
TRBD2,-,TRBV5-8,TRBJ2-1,CASSLGLAVFQEQFF,TGTGCCAGCAGCTTGGGACTAGCGGTCTTTCAGGAGCAGTTCTTC
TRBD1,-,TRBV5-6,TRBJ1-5,CASSFKGQGQPQHF,TGTGCCAGCAGCTTTAAGGGACAGGGTCAGCCCCAGCATTTT
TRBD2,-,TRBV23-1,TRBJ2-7,CASSPPGLAGGPSYEQYF,TGCGCCAGCAGTCCCCCCGGACTAGCGGGAGGGCCGTCCTACGAGCAGTACTTC
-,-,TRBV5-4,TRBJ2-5,CASSLKGNVGETQYF,TGTGCCAGCAGCTTGAAGGGGAATGTTGGGGAGACCCAGTACTTC
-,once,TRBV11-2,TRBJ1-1,CASSIDDRLGGAFF,TGTGCCAGCAGCATAGACGACCGCCTGGGGGGAGCTTTCTTT
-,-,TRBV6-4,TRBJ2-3,CASKEGVGSDTQYF,TGTGCCAGCAAGGAAGGGGTAGGGTCAGATACGCAGTATTTT
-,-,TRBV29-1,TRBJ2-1,CSVQRQYNEQFF,TGCAGCGTTCAGCGACAGTACAATGAGCAGTTCTTC
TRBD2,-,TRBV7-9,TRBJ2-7,CASSLGGTRSYEQYF,TGTGCCAGCAGCTTAGGGGGGACTAGGTCTTACGAGCAGTACTTC
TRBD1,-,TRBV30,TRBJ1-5,CAWRTSGGGNQPQHF,TGTGCCTGGAGAACGTCAGGGGGTGGCAATCAGCCCCAGCATTTT
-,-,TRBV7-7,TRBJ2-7,CASSPPCGQYF,TGTGCTAGCAGCCCCCCGTGCGGGCAGTACTTC
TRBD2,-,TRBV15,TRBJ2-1,CATSRDPGLAGGPVDEQFF,TGTGCCACCAGCAGAGACCCGGGACTAGCGGGAGGGCCCGTCGATGAGCAGTTCTTC
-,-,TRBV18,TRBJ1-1,CASSAKGDTEAFF,TGTGCCAGCTCAGCAAAGGGGGACACTGAAGCTTTCTTT
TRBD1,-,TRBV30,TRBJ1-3,CAWSRTGAGNTIYF,TGTGCCTGGAGTCGGACAGGGGCTGGAAACACCATATATTTT
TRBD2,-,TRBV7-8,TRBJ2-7,CASSLAALAGYEQYF,TGTGCCAGCAGCTTAGCGGCGCTAGCGGGCTACGAGCAGTACTTC
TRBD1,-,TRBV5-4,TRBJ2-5,CASSLGQGARRETQYF,TGTGCCAGCAGCTTGGGGCAGGGGGCGAGGAGGGAGACCCAGTACTTC
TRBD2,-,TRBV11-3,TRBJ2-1,CASSSPGLAGPRTYNEQFF,TGTGCCAGCAGCTCTCCGGGACTAGCGGGGCCACGAACCTACAATGAGCAGTTCTTC
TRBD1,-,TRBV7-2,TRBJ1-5,CASSLAGTGEPQHF,TGTGCCAGCAGCTTAGCGGGGACAGGAGAGCCCCAGCATTTT
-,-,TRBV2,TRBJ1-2,CASTYRLLGGYTF,TGTGCCAGCACTTACAGGTTATTGGGTGGCTACACCTTC
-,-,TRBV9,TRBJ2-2,CASSPRQGATGELFF,TGTGCCAGCAGCCCCCGACAAGGGGCCACCGGGGAGCTGTTTTTT
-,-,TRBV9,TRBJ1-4,CASSVGEEAEGEKLFF,TGTGCCAGCAGCGTAGGGGAGGAGGCGGAAGGGGAAAAACTGTTTTTT
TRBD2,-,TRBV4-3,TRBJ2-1,CASSQGLMAGESYNEQFF,TGCGCCAGCAGCCAAGGTCTGATGGCGGGAGAGAGCTACAATGAGCAGTTCTTC
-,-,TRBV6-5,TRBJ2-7,CASGEVPSYEQYF,TGTGCCAGTGGGGAGGTCCCAAGCTACGAGCAGTACTTC
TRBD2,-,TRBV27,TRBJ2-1,CASAAGTSGMSSYNEQFF,TGTGCCAGCGCAGCCGGGACTAGCGGGATGAGCTCCTACAATGAGCAGTTCTTC
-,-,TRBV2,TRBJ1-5,CASSEAALGNQPQHF,TGTGCCAGCAGTGAAGCAGCTCTGGGCAATCAGCCCCAGCATTTT
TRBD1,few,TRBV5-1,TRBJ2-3,CASSLNRGDTQYF,TGCGCCAGCAGCTTGAACAGGGGAGATACGCAGTATTTT
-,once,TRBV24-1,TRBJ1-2,CATSDSLQGGNGYTF,TGTGCCACCAGTGATTCTTTACAGGGAGGGAATGGCTACACCTTC
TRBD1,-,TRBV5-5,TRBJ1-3,CASTLGDRVTGNTIYF,TGTGCCAGCACCCTAGGGGACAGGGTGACTGGAAACACCATATATTTT
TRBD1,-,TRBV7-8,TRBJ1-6,CAAGGSYNSPLHF,TGTGCCGCAGGGGGCTCCTATAATTCACCCCTCCACTTT
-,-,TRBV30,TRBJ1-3,CAWSITGSSGNTIYF,TGTGCCTGGAGTATAACAGGGAGCTCTGGAAACACCATATATTTT
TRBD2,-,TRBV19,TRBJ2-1,CASKLGGGRLSYNEQFF,TGTGCCAGTAAGCTGGGTGGCGGGAGACTCTCCTACAATGAGCAGTTCTTC
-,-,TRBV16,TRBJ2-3,CASSQSQAGAGTDTQYF,TGTGCCAGCAGCCAATCCCAAGCAGGGGCAGGCACAGATACGCAGTATTTT
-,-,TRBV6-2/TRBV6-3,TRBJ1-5,CASSYSNSNQPQHF,TGTGCCAGCAGTTATTCCAATAGCAATCAGCCCCAGCATTTT
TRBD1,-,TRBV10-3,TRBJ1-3,CAIKGQGAYTIYF,TGTGCCATCAAGGGACAGGGGGCCTACACCATATATTTT
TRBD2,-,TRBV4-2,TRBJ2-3,CASSHGLAGGGTDTQYF,TGTGCCAGCAGCCATGGACTAGCCGGAGGGGGCACAGATACGCAGTATTTT
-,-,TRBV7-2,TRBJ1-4,CASSSATNEKLFF,TGTGCCAGCAGCTCTGCAACTAATGAAAAACTGTTTTTT
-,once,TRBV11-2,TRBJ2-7,CASSPLYEQYF,TGTGCCAGCAGCCCACTCTACGAGCAGTACTTC
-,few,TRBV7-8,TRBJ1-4,CASSLSYATNEKLFF,TGTGCCAGCAGCTTATCCTATGCAACTAATGAAAAACTGTTTTTT
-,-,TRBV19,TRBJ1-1,CASRVHHEPEAFF,TGTGCCAGTAGGGTACACCACGAACCTGAAGCTTTCTTT
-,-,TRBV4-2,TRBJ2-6,CASSQDWAGSGANVLTF,TGTGCCAGCAGCCAAGATTGGGCAGGCTCTGGGGCCAACGTCCTGACTTTC
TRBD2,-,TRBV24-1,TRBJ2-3,CATSDLGPQRGDTQYF,TGTGCCACCAGTGATTTGGGGCCTCAGCGGGGAGATACGCAGTATTTT
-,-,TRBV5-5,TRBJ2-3,CASSSRGSGLSTDTQYF,TGTGCCAGCAGCTCCCGGGGGAGCGGGCTAAGCACAGATACGCAGTATTTT
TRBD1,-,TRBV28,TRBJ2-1,CASTLTGSHEQFF,TGTGCCAGCACCTTGACAGGGTCCCATGAGCAGTTCTTC
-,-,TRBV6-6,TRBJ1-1,CASSYESITEAFF,TGTGCCAGCAGTTACGAGAGTATCACTGAAGCTTTCTTT
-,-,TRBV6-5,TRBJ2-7,CAIHPAGTYEQYF,TGTGCCATCCACCCGGCAGGGACCTACGAGCAGTACTTC
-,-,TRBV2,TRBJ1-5,CASSDTPYGRGGQPQHF,TGTGCCAGCAGTGACACCCCCTACGGCCGGGGTGGGCAGCCCCAGCATTTT
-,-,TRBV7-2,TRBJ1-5,CASSFQGGSNQPQHF,TGTGCCAGCAGCTTTCAGGGTGGGAGCAATCAGCCCCAGCATTTT
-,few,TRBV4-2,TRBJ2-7,CASSQDVRSGREQYF,TGTGCCAGCAGCCAAGATGTACGGTCAGGGCGCGAGCAGTACTTC
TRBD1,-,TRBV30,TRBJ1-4,CAWTTGYNEKLFF,TGTGCCTGGACGACAGGGTATAATGAAAAACTGTTTTTT
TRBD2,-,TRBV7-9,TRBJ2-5,CASSLGTGRAETQYF,TGTGCCAGCAGCTTAGGTACCGGGAGGGCGGAGACCCAGTACTTC
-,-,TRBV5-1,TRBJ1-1,CASSLRLMQGEAFF,TGCGCCAGCAGCTTGAGGTTAATGCAGGGGGAAGCTTTCTTT